This passage covers 16 T cell receptor beta chains from one sample sequenced in a study of OX40 agonist ivuxolimab in advanced cancers. Sequenced by immunoSEQ multiplex PCR; TCRdb stores in-frame clones only, minus some. The sample includes roughly 50,000 clones, approximately 86% of them seen just once. The starting material was CD4+ or CD8+ T cells sorted from blood, obtained in a trial of the OX40 agonist ivuxolimab. These receptors came from an adult with an advanced solid tumor such as melanoma, head and neck, liver or kidney cancer.

The chain couples TRBV4-1 to TRBJ1-5; 10 bases map to TRBD1. Trimming took 2 bases from V and 3 from J; bases not matched to a gene: 4. The CDR3 is 16 residues long. The germline gives CDR1 MGHRA, CDR2 YSYEKL. The CDR3: CASSQSGQGINQPQHF. CDR3 sequence (DNA): TGCGCCAGCAGCCAATCGGGACAGGGGATCAATCAGCCCCAGCATTTT.

The gene calls are TRBV6-5 and TRBJ2-5, with TRBD2 identical over 8 bases. The CDR3 spans 15 residues. Germline lookup yields CDR1 MNHEY and CDR2 SVGAGI. V was clipped by 6 bases and J by 0 bases; unmatched bases: 6. The CDR3 sequence: CASSPGRGYQETQYF. As DNA, the CDR3 is TGTGCCAGCAGCCCCGGGAGGGGATACCAAGAGACCCAGTACTTC.

The chain is built from TRBV6-5 and TRBJ2-7; perhaps TRBD2 as D (5 bases). This CDR3 is 14 amino acids long. The germline CDR1 and CDR2 sequences are MNHEY and SVGAGI. Trimming took 6 bases from V and 0 from J, leaving 12 bases between them. As DNA, the CDR3 is TGTGCCAGCAGCCCCACTAGAAGCTCCTACGAGCAGTACTTC. It yields the protein CASSPTRSSYEQYF.

The chain combines TRBV30 with TRBJ1-3, with D tentatively TRBD1 (6 bases). This CDR3 region has 14 residues. V gave up 7 bases and J gave up 4 bases, with 17 bases separating them. From germline, CDR1 is GTSNPN and CDR2 SVGIG (reference sequence). For the CDR3, the DNA is TGTGCCTCCAAGGGGCGTCAGGGGGGAAACACCATATATTTT. This encodes CASKGRQGGNTIYF.

This rearrangement joins TRBV15 to TRBJ1-6; D remains ambiguous. CDR3 length: 18 amino acids. The germline V and J ends were trimmed by 1 base and 0 bases, with 13 bases remaining between them. Germline V gene data show CDR1 as LNHNV and CDR2 as YYDKDF (reference sequence). CDR3 residues: CATSRAPSGSSYNSPLHF. CDR3 in DNA: TGTGCCACCAGCAGAGCCCCTTCGGGGAGCTCCTATAATTCACCCCTCCACTTT.

Concerning this clone itself: Mismatch with germline at one junction end may stem from a read error. Other DNA sequences in this specimen translate into the identical CDR3. The rearrangement joins TRBV6-5 to TRBJ1-2; D is ambiguous. Germline lookup yields CDR1 MNHEY and CDR2 SVGAGI. CDR3 length: 12 amino acids. The CDR3 loop is CASSYRFHGYTF. The CDR3 nucleotides are TGTGCTAGCAGTTATCGGTTCCATGGCTACACCTTC.

The chain's CDR3 is CASSPRTGGYAYNSPLHF. The DNA for the CDR3 is TGTGCCAGCTCACCACGGACAGGGGGGTATGCCTATAATTCACCCCTCCACTTT. The gene calls are TRBV18 and TRBJ1-6, with TRBD1 matching over 10 bases. Germline-derived CDR1 and CDR2 are KGHSH and LQKENI. J gave up 2 bases and V 1 base, and 5 bases lay outside the gene matches. The CDR3 sequence is 18 residues long.

There are a few counts of this clone. This chain connects TRBV5-4 to TRBJ2-7; 9 bases line up with TRBD1. Germline V gene data show CDR1 as SGHNT and CDR2 as YYREEE (reference sequence). Germline trimming cut 4 bases from V and 2 bases from J; bases unmatched to any gene: 4. This CDR3 region has 14 residues. Written as DNA, the CDR3 is TGTGCCAGCAGCAGGGACAGGGCTCCCTACGAGCAGTACTTC. Its translation: CASSRDRAPYEQYF.

This chain links TRBV11-3 with TRBJ1-6; TRBD1 is a possible D gene (6 bases). Germline values: CDR1 SGHNT, CDR2 YENEEA. CDR3 length: 13 residues. V lost 5 bases and J lost 8, with 10 bases in between. The CDR3 DNA reads as TGTGCCAGCAGCCTCAACAGGGATTCACCCCTCCACTTT. This sequence encodes CASSLNRDSPLHF.

This sequence joins TRBV2 and TRBJ1-6; D uncertain. The CDR3 covers 14 residues. The germline V gene encodes CDR1 SNHLY and CDR2 FYNNEI. The V end was cut by 4 bases, the J end by 3 bases, with 7 bases between. CDR3: CASSGQSYNSPLHF. Written as DNA, the CDR3 is TGTGCCAGCAGTGGCCAAAGCTATAATTCACCCCTCCACTTT.

In DNA, the CDR3 is TGTGCCAGCAGCAACTCATATGGCTACACCTTC. Amino acids: CASSNSYGYTF. The V and J genes are TRBV6-1 and TRBJ1-2, with D uncertain. The CDR3 extends over 11 amino acids. Germline CDR1 and CDR2: MNHNS and SASEGT. The V end lost 6 bases, the J end lost 5 bases, and 7 bases lay between the germline ends.

Here the CDR3 reads CASSLRGNQPQHF. CDR3 DNA sequence: TGTGCCAGCAGTCTTAGGGGCAATCAGCCCCAGCATTTT. The V call is TRBV6-5, the J call TRBJ1-5, with no clear D. Trimming cost V 5 bases and J 2 bases, with 7 bases left between them. In germline, CDR1 is MNHEY, CDR2 SVGAGI. CDR3 size: 13 residues.

The DNA of the CDR3 is TGTGCCAGCAGCTTAGTAGGGACACCGAACACTGAAGCTTTCTTT. This gives the protein CASSLVGTPNTEAFF. V usage is TRBV7-9 and J usage is TRBJ1-1, with a weak D call TRBD1 (6 bases). The germline V gene has CDR1 SEHNR and CDR2 FQNEAQ (reference sequence). This CDR3 spans 15 amino acids. V was clipped by 1 base and J by 1 base, with 10 bases between them.

This sequence joins TRBV4-1 and TRBJ2-1; 12 bases map to TRBD2. Per germline, CDR1 MGHRA and CDR2 YSYEKL. The CDR3 spans 17 residues. V was pared by 3 bases and J by 9 bases, with 12 bases of the junction left unmatched. CDR3 in DNA: TGCGCCAGCAGCCACATCACTAGCGGGGGGAGGCAGGCTGAGCAGTTCTTC. Translated: CASSHITSGGRQAEQFF.

This chain links TRBV7-6 with TRBJ2-5; 7 bases agree with TRBD2. This CDR3 contains 13 residues. The V gene's germline CDR1 is SGHVS and CDR2 FNYEAQ. J lost 4 bases, V lost 5 bases, and 4 bases had no gene match. The CDR3, as DNA: TGTGCCAGCAGCCGGGGACTACGAGAGACCCAGTACTTC. Encoded protein: CASSRGLRETQYF.

In nucleotides, the CDR3 is TGTGCCAGTAGTATGGATACGGGGTTTAACTATGGCTACACCTTC. As protein: CASSMDTGFNYGYTF. The gene calls are TRBV19 and TRBJ1-2, with unresolved D. The CDR3 runs 15 residues. Trimming removed 3 bases at V and 1 base at J, with 12 bases between. Germline V gene sequence: CDR1 LNHDA, CDR2 SQIVND (reference sequence).